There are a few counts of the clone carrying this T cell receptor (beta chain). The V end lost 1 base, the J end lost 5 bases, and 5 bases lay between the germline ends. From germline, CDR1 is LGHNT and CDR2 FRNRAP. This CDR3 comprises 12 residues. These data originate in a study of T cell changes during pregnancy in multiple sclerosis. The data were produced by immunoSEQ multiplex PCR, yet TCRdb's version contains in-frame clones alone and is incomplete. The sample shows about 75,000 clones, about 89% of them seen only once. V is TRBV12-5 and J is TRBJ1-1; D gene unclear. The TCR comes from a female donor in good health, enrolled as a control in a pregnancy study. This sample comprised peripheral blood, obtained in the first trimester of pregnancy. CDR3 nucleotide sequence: TGTGCTAGTGGTTTGGGGCAAACTGAAGCTTTCTTT. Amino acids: CASGLGQTEAFF.